The clone carrying this T cell receptor beta chain was seen only a few times. Its matching antigen is unknown. This sample was included in a study of T cell repertoires in cytomegalovirus infection. The wider study: Public TCR beta signatures provided an indication of both CMV infection and a matching HLA type. Overall study results and limits: HLA-C-restricted CMV clonotypes gave the most frequent clonotype in two of eight donors. There were carriers of CMV plus the relevant HLA, and cumulative public TCR beta family frequency identified them.

TCRdb passed the reads through MiXCR, listing each CDR3 protein once. The data hold 250,000 to 300,000 distinct CDR3 sequences, with 17% observed a single time. The CDR3 covers 12 residues. Germline loops: CDR1 SGHVS, CDR2 FNYEAQ. V lost 6 bases and J lost 6, with 10 bases in between. The chain is built from TRBV7-6 and TRBJ2-3; D is ambiguous. Material: CD8+ T cells from PBMCs. This TCR was recovered from a human donor in good health (CMV status not recorded). Some clones in this sample may be carry-over from other donors' samples. The CDR3 spells CASRDNWDTQYF. In nucleotides, the CDR3 is TGTGCCAGCAGGGATAACTGGGATACGCAGTATTTT.